One TCR beta chain is described in this entry. As processed by the authors: How many nucleated cells were present was estimated from reference gene primer amplification. Sequencing was performed with immunoSEQ multiplex PCR; in TCRdb, only in-frame clones are kept and a portion is missing. V, J and clone size derive from that table, while D and trimming were established from the DNA sequence. The sample lists around 50,000 clones, 78% occurring once. The sample originates from a study of blood T cell repertoires in COVID-19. The CDR3 spans 14 residues. The V end was cut by 3 bases, the J end by 4 bases, with 13 bases between. Germline CDR1 is SGHDT and CDR2 is YYEEEE. Each participant's cohort was designated according to participant-reported clinical history.

The TCR sequence derives from a woman between 50 and 59 years old with acute COVID-19. The chain uses TRBV5-6 and TRBJ1-1; no firm D call. The sequenced material came from PBMCs or T cells enriched from blood (not recorded which). CDR3: CASSYGLRATEAFF. CDR3 DNA sequence: TGTGCCAGCAGCTATGGACTGAGAGCCACTGAAGCTTTCTTT.